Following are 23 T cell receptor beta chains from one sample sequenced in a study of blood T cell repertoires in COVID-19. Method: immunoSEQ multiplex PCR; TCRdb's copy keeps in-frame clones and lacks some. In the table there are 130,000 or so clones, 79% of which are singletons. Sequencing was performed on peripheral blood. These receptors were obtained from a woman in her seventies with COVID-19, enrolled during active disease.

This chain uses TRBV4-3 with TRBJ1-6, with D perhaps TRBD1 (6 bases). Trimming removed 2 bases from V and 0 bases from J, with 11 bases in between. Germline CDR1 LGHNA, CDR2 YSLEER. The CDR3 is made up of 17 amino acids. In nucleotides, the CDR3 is TGCGCCAGCAGCCAACGGGACACGAGCTCCTATAATTCACCCCTCCACTTT. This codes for CASSQRDTSSYNSPLHF.

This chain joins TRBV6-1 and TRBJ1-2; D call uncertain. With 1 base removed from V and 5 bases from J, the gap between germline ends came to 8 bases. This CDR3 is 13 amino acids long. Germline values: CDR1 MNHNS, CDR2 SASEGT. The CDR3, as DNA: TGTGCCAGCAGTGAAGAGAGGGTGTATGGCTACACCTTC. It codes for CASSEERVYGYTF.

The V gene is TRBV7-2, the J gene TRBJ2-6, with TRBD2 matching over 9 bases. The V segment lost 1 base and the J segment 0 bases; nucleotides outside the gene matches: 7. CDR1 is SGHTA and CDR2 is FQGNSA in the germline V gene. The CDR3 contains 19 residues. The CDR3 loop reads CASSLVRLAGPSGANVLTF. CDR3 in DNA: TGTGCCAGCAGCTTAGTGCGTCTAGCGGGACCCTCTGGGGCCAACGTCCTGACTTTC.

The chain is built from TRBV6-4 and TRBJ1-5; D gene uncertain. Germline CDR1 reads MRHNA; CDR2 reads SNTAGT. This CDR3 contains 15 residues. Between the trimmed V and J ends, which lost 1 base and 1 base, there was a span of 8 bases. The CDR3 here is CASSDFAGSNQPQHF. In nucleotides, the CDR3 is TGTGCCAGCAGTGACTTCGCGGGGAGCAATCAGCCCCAGCATTTT.

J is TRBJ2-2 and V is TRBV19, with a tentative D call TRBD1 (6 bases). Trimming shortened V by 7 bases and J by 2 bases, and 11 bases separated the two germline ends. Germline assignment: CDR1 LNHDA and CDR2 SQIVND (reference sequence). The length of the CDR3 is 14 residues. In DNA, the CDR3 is TGTGCCAGTATAAGGGGGTCCAACACCGGGGAGCTGTTTTTT. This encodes CASIRGSNTGELFF.

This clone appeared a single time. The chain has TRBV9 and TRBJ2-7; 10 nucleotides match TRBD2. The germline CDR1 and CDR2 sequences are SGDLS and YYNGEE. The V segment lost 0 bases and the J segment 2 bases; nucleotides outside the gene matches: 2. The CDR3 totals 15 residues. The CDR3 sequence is CASSVASGGAYEQYF. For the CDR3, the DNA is TGTGCCAGCAGCGTAGCAAGCGGGGGGGCCTACGAGCAGTACTTC.

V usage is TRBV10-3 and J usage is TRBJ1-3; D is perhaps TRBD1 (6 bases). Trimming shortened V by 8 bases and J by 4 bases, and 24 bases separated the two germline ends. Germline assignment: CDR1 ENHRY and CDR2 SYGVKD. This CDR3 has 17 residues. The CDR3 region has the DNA TGTGCCATCGGGGGCCCCCCCATAACAGGGTCCGGAAACACCATATATTTT. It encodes CAIGGPPITGSGNTIYF.

The CDR3 bases are TGTGCCAGCTCACCCGTAGGGGACTCTGGAAACACCATATATTTT. Protein: CASSPVGDSGNTIYF. The V gene is TRBV18, the J gene TRBJ1-3; possibly TRBD1 for D (5 bases). Looked up from germline, CDR1 is KGHSH and CDR2 is LQKENI. Trimming shortened V by 3 bases and J by 0 bases, and 9 bases separated the two germline ends. The CDR3 consists of 15 residues.

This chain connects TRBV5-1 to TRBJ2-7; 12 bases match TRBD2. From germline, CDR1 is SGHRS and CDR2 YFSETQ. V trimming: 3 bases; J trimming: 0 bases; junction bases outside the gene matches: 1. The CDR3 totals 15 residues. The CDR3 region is CASSSGLAGSYEQYF. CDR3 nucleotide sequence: TGCGCCAGCAGCTCGGGACTAGCGGGCTCCTACGAGCAGTACTTC.

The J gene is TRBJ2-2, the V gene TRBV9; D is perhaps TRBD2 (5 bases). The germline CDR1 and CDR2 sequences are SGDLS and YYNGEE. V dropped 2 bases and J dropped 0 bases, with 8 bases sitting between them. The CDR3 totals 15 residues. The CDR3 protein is CASSVPGTNTGELFF. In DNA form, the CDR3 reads TGTGCCAGCAGCGTCCCGGGGACGAACACCGGGGAGCTGTTTTTT.

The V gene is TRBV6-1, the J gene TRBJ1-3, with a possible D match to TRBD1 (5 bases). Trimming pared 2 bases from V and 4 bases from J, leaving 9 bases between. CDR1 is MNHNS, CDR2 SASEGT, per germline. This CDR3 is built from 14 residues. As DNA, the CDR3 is TGTGCCAGCAGTGAACCGTACAGGGGAAACACCATATATTTT. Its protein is CASSEPYRGNTIYF.

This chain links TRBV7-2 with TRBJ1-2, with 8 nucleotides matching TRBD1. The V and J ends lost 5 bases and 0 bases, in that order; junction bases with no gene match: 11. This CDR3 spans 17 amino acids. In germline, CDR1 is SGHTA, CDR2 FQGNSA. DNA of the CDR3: TGTGCCAGCAGCCCTACCCCGGGACAGGCAGCTAACTATGGCTACACCTTC. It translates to CASSPTPGQAANYGYTF. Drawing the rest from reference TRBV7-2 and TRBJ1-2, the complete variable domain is GAGVSQSPSNKVTEKGKDVELRCDPISGHTALYWYRQSLGQGLEFLIYFQGNSAPDKSGLPSDRFSAERTGGSVSTLTIQRTQQEDSAVYLCASSPTPGQAANYGYTFGSGTRLTVV.

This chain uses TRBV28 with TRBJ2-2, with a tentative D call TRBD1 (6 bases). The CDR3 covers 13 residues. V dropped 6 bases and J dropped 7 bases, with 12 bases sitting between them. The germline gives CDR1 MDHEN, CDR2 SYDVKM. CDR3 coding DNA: TGTGCCAGCAGACAGGGAGTAGGCGGGGAGCTGTTTTTT. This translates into CASRQGVGGELFF.

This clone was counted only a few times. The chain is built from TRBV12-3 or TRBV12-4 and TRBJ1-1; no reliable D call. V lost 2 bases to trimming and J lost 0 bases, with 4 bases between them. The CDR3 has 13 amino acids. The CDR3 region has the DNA TGTGCCAGCAGTTTACAGATGAACACTGAAGCTTTCTTT. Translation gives CASSLQMNTEAFF.

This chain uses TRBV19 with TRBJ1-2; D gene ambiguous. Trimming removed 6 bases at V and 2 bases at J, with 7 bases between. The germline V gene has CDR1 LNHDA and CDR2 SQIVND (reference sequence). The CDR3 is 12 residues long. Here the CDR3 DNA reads TGTGCCAGTAGGAGAGTAAACTATGGCTACACCTTC. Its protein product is CASRRVNYGYTF.

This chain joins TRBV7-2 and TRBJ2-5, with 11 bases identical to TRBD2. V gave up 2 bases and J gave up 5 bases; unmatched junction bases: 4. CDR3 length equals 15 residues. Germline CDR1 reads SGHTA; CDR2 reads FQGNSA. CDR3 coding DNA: TGTGCCAGCAGCTTACCTAGCGGGGGGACGGAGACCCAGTACTTC. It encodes CASSLPSGGTETQYF.

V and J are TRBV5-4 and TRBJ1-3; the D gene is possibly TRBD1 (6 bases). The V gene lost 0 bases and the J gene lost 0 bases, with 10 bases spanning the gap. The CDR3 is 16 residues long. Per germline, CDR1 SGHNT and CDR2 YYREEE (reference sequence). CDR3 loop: CASSLEETGSGNTIYF. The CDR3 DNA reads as TGTGCCAGCAGCTTGGAGGAGACAGGCTCTGGAAACACCATATATTTT. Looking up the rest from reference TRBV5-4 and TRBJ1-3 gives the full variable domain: ETGVTQSPTHLIKTRGQQVTLRCSSQSGHNTVSWYQQALGQGPQFIFQYYREEENGRGNFPPRFSGLQFPNYSSELNVNALELDDSALYLCASSLEETGSGNTIYFGEGSWLTVV.

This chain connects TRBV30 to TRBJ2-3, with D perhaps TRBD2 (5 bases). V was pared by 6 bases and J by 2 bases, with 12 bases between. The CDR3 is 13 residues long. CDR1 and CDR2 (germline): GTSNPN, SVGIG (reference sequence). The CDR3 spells CACINSATDTQYF. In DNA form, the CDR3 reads TGTGCCTGCATAAATAGCGCCACAGATACGCAGTATTTT.

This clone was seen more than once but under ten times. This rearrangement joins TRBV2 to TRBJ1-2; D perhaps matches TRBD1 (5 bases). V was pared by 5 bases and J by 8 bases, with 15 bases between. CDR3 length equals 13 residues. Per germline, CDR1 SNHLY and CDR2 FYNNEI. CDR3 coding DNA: TGTGCCAGCAGTCGAGACAGTCCCGGGGGCTACACCTTC. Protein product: CASSRDSPGGYTF.

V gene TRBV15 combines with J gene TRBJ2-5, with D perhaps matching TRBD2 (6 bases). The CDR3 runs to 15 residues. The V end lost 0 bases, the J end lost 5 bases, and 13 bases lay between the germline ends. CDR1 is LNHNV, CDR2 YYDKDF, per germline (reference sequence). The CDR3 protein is CATSRERGVAETQYF. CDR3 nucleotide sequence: TGTGCCACCAGCAGAGAACGCGGGGTGGCGGAGACCCAGTACTTC. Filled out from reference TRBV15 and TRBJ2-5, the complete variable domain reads DAMVIQNPRYQVTQFGKPVTLSCSQTLNHNVMYWYQQKSSQAPKLLFHYYDKDFNNEADTPDNFQSRRPNTSFCFLDIRSPGLGDTAMYLCATSRERGVAETQYFGPGTRLLVL.

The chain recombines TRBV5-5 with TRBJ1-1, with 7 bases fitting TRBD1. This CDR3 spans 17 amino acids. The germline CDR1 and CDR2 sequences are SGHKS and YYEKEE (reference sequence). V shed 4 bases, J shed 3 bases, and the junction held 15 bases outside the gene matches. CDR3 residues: CASSRISSGTVYTEAFF. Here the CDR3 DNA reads TGTGCCAGCAGCCGCATATCATCCGGGACAGTATACACTGAAGCTTTCTTT.

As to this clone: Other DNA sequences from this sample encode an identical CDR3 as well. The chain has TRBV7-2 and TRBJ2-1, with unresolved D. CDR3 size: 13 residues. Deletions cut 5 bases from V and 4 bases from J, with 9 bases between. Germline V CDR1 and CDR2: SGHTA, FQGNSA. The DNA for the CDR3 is TGTGCCAGCAGCCTCCAGTTGTACAATGAGCAGTTCTTC. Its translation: CASSLQLYNEQFF.

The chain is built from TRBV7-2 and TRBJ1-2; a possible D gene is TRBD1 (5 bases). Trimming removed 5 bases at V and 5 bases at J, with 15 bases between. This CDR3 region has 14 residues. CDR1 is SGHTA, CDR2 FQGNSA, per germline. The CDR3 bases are TGTGCCAGCAGCCCAGATCGGGGGGAGTATGGCTACACCTTC. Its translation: CASSPDRGEYGYTF. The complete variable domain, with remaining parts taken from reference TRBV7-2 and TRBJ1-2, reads GAGVSQSPSNKVTEKGKDVELRCDPISGHTALYWYRQSLGQGLEFLIYFQGNSAPDKSGLPSDRFSAERTGGSVSTLTIQRTQQEDSAVYLCASSPDRGEYGYTFGSGTRLTVV.